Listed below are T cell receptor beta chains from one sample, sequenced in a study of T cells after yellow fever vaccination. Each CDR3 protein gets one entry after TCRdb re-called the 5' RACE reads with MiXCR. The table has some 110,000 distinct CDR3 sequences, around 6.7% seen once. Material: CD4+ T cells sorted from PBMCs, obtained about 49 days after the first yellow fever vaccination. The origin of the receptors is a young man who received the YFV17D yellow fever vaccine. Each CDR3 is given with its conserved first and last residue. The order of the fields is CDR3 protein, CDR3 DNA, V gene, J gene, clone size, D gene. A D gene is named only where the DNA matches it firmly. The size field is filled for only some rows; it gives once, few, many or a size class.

cdr3_aa: CSASTGAAGVDNEQFF
cdr3_nt: TGCAGTGCTAGTACAGGGGCAGCGGGGGTGGACAATGAGCAGTTCTTC
v_call: TRBV20-1
j_call: TRBJ2-1
clone_size: many
d_call: NA

cdr3_aa: CASSQNSGWADTQYF
cdr3_nt: TGTGCCAGCAGCCAAAACAGCGGATGGGCAGATACGCAGTATTTT
v_call: TRBV11-2
j_call: TRBJ2-3
clone_size: few
d_call: NA

cdr3_aa: CASSFSVGLSQHF
cdr3_nt: TGTGCCAGCAGTTTCTCGGTAGGTCTGTCCCAGCATTTT
v_call: TRBV28
j_call: TRBJ1-5
clone_size: many
d_call: NA

cdr3_aa: CASKAGGIGQFF
cdr3_nt: TGCGCCAGCAAAGCGGGCGGAATAGGGCAGTTCTTC
v_call: TRBV5-1
j_call: TRBJ2-1
clone_size: many
d_call: NA

cdr3_aa: CASSGGTGGRRRSYNEQFF
cdr3_nt: TGTGCCAGCAGCGGCGGGACAGGGGGCCGTCGTAGGTCCTACAATGAGCAGTTCTTC
v_call: TRBV5-6
j_call: TRBJ2-1
clone_size: many
d_call: TRBD1

cdr3_aa: CSASIAPITDTQYF
cdr3_nt: TGCAGTGCTAGTATAGCCCCCATCACAGATACGCAGTATTTT
v_call: TRBV20-1
j_call: TRBJ2-3
clone_size: many
d_call: NA

cdr3_aa: CAWTSNRGGNGYTF
cdr3_nt: TGTGCCTGGACCTCCAACAGAGGGGGTAATGGCTACACCTTC
v_call: TRBV30
j_call: TRBJ1-2
clone_size: NA
d_call: NA

cdr3_aa: CASSTGTPFYYEQFF
cdr3_nt: TGTGCCAGCAGTACCGGGACACCCTTTTACTACGAGCAGTTCTTC
v_call: TRBV28
j_call: TRBJ2-1
clone_size: NA
d_call: NA

cdr3_aa: CASSWDSHYNEQFF
cdr3_nt: TGTGCCAGCAGCTGGGACAGTCACTACAATGAGCAGTTCTTC
v_call: TRBV5-4
j_call: TRBJ2-1
clone_size: once
d_call: TRBD1

cdr3_aa: CSAPLGGQSYGYTF
cdr3_nt: TGCAGTGCTCCCCTCGGTGGACAGTCCTATGGCTACACCTTC
v_call: TRBV20-1
j_call: TRBJ1-2
clone_size: many
d_call: NA

cdr3_aa: CASGLVPTVSNQPQHF
cdr3_nt: TGTGCTAGTGGTTTGGTACCAACAGTCTCCAATCAGCCCCAGCATTTT
v_call: TRBV12-5
j_call: TRBJ1-5
clone_size: many
d_call: NA

cdr3_aa: CASSLLESSYNEQFF
cdr3_nt: TGTGCCAGCAGCCTCCTGGAGAGCTCCTACAATGAGCAGTTCTTC
v_call: TRBV7-3
j_call: TRBJ2-1
clone_size: NA
d_call: NA

cdr3_aa: CSARDPRGTDTQYF
cdr3_nt: TGCAGTGCTAGAGATCCCCGGGGCACAGATACGCAGTATTTT
v_call: TRBV20-1
j_call: TRBJ2-3
clone_size: many
d_call: NA

cdr3_aa: CAISGSGEKLFF
cdr3_nt: TGTGCCATCTCAGGGTCGGGGGAAAAACTGTTTTTT
v_call: TRBV10-3
j_call: TRBJ1-4
clone_size: many
d_call: NA

cdr3_aa: CASSFSPTDTQYF
cdr3_nt: TGTGCCAGCAGCTTTAGCCCCACAGATACGCAGTATTTT
v_call: TRBV7-2
j_call: TRBJ2-3
clone_size: many
d_call: NA

cdr3_aa: CASSVTGDGNTIYF
cdr3_nt: TGTGCCAGCAGCGTCACAGGGGACGGAAACACCATATATTTT
v_call: TRBV9
j_call: TRBJ1-3
clone_size: many
d_call: TRBD1

cdr3_aa: CSVHGQNTEAFF
cdr3_nt: TGCAGCGTTCACGGACAGAACACTGAAGCTTTCTTT
v_call: TRBV29-1
j_call: TRBJ1-1
clone_size: many
d_call: NA

cdr3_aa: CAWSPGLATDTQYF
cdr3_nt: TGTGCCTGGAGTCCGGGACTAGCAACAGATACGCAGTATTTT
v_call: TRBV30
j_call: TRBJ2-3
clone_size: many
d_call: TRBD2

cdr3_aa: CASSLIWQETQYF
cdr3_nt: TGTGCCAGCAGCTTAATCTGGCAAGAGACCCAGTACTTC
v_call: TRBV7-2
j_call: TRBJ2-5
clone_size: few
d_call: NA

cdr3_aa: CASSLAHYPNTGELFF
cdr3_nt: TGTGCCAGCAGCTTAGCGCACTACCCGAACACCGGGGAGCTGTTTTTT
v_call: TRBV7-9
j_call: TRBJ2-2
clone_size: many
d_call: NA

cdr3_aa: CASSKGDGIYEQYF
cdr3_nt: TGTGCCAGCAGCAAGGGGGACGGGATCTACGAGCAGTACTTC
v_call: TRBV6-2/TRBV6-3
j_call: TRBJ2-7
clone_size: many
d_call: NA

cdr3_aa: CASSEAGQNNEQFF
cdr3_nt: TGTGCCAGCAGTGAAGCGGGACAGAACAATGAGCAGTTCTTC
v_call: TRBV6-1
j_call: TRBJ2-1
clone_size: many
d_call: TRBD1